A single T cell receptor (beta chain) is shown here with its context. Sequencing was performed with immunoSEQ multiplex PCR; in TCRdb, only in-frame clones are kept and a portion is missing. The table has 350,000 to 550,000 clones, over 75% seen once. This record belongs to a study of blood T cell repertoires in COVID-19. Turning to the study itself: COVID-19 samples from acute and convalescent phases originated in the United States, Italy and Spain.

Ages ranged from 18 to 89 years, with residence in about 24 US areas. Donors were grouped by their self-reported clinical history. The V end lost 3 bases, the J end lost 0 bases, and 6 bases lay between the germline ends. CDR1 SNHLY and CDR2 FYNNEI come from the germline V gene. CDR3 length: 14 amino acids. The sequenced material came from PBMCs or T cells enriched from blood (not recorded which). The chain employs TRBV2 and TRBJ1-3; D is unresolved. This receptor was taken from a man under 40 who had recovered from COVID-19. The CDR3 is CASSDGHSGNTIYF. For the CDR3, the DNA is TGTGCCAGCAGTGACGGTCACTCTGGAAACACCATATATTTT.